This TCR beta chain was profiled in a study of radiation and T cells in renal cell carcinoma. Whole-study findings and limits: Top tumor clonotypes rose in blood 2 weeks post-radiation, then contracted.

TCRdb keeps only in-frame clones here, not all; method: immunoSEQ multiplex PCR. The sample records about 140,000 clones, roughly 90% being singletons. The sample's time point: blood 4 weeks post-SBRT, at nephrectomy. Treatment: 15 Gy SBRT to primary tumor, nephrectomy 4 weeks later. Nephrectomy followed 15 Gy stereotactic body radiation by 4 weeks. Blood was sampled at baseline, 2 weeks and 4 weeks after SBRT. The tumor was a clear cell renal cell carcinoma. Turning to this clone: What it binds is unknown.

The sample here was blood, taken from a patient whose treatment included radiotherapy and nephrectomy. This clonotype originated in a woman between 50 and 59 years old with renal cell carcinoma.

As DNA, the CDR3 is TGCGCCAGCAGCCACAGGCTACAAGATACGCAGTATTTT. It encodes CASSHRLQDTQYF. This chain connects TRBV4-3 to TRBJ2-3; D uncertain. V was cut by 3 bases and J by 5 bases, with 9 bases left in between. The CDR3 is 13 amino acids. Germline assignment: CDR1 LGHNA and CDR2 YSLEER.